These 14 T cell receptor beta chains were sequenced from one sample in a study of T cell repertoires in cytomegalovirus infection. TCRdb ran MiXCR on the reads and lists one entry per CDR3 protein. The sample has hundreds of thousands of distinct CDR3 sequences; about 9.2% are singletons. The sequenced material came from PBMCs. The receptors were sampled from a human donor in good health (CMV status not recorded). Some clones in this sample may be carry-over from other donors' samples.

This clonotype has a count of ten or more. The chain links TRBV12-3 or TRBV12-4 to TRBJ1-1, with D possibly matching TRBD1 (5 bases). CDR3 length equals 14 residues. The ends were cut back, 5 bases at V and 3 bases at J, with 13 bases in the middle. CDR3 DNA sequence: TGTGCCAGCAGTAACCGGGACGGCTACACTGAAGCTTTCTTT. Protein sequence: CASSNRDGYTEAFF.

This clonotype was seen repeatedly, ten times or more. The chain recombines TRBV5-1 with TRBJ2-7; TRBD1 matches 7 bases. Germline V gene lookup returns CDR1 SGHRS and CDR2 YFSETQ. The CDR3 totals 13 residues. The V segment lost 3 bases and the J segment 3 bases; nucleotides outside the gene matches: 3. CDR3 coding DNA: TGCGCCAGCAGCTGGGACAGATTCTACGAGCAGTACTTC. Amino acid sequence: CASSWDRFYEQYF.

This clonotype was observed many times. The CDR3 region is CASSLVQAKYEQYF. CDR3 nucleotide sequence: TGTGCCAGCAGCTTGGTACAGGCGAAGTACGAGCAGTACTTC. The chain combines TRBV5-6 with TRBJ2-7; a weak D match, TRBD1 (5 bases). The CDR3 covers 14 residues. The ends were cut back, 0 bases at V and 4 bases at J, with 11 bases in the middle. Germline V gives CDR1 SGHDT, CDR2 YYEEEE.

This clonotype was detected ten times or more. The chain joins TRBV4-1 to TRBJ1-6; 8 positions agree with TRBD1. The J segment lost 10 bases and the V segment lost 1 base, leaving 15 bases of the junction unmatched. Germline V gives CDR1 MGHRA, CDR2 YSYEKL. CDR3 length equals 18 residues. DNA of the CDR3: TGCGCCAGCAGCCAAGTTACATCAGGCGACAGGGACAGGTCACCCCTCCACTTT. Translated: CASSQVTSGDRDRSPLHF.

This clonotype was picked up many times. The J gene is TRBJ1-5, the V gene TRBV7-2; TRBD1 might be the D (6 bases). The CDR3 spans 13 residues. Germline values: CDR1 SGHTA, CDR2 FQGNSA. Trimming shortened V by 10 bases and J by 4 bases, and 14 bases separated the two germline ends. In DNA, the CDR3 is TGTGCCACCTCCGGGACACCAAATCAGCCCCAGCATTTT. Encoded protein: CATSGTPNQPQHF.

This rearrangement joins TRBV20-1 to TRBJ2-7; D remains unclear. Trimming shortened V by 3 bases and J by 0 bases, and 9 bases separated the two germline ends. Germline CDR1 DFQATT, CDR2 SNEGSKA (reference sequence). The CDR3 totals 13 residues. CDR3 nucleotide sequence: TGCAGTGCTAGGAGTACAAACTCCTACGAGCAGTACTTC. Residues: CSARSTNSYEQYF.

In this sample, this clonotype turned up many times. This chain links TRBV12-3 or TRBV12-4 with TRBJ1-5; possible D gene TRBD1, 5 bases. This CDR3 has 16 amino acids. V lost 5 bases to trimming and J lost 4 bases, with 18 bases between them. The CDR3 DNA sequence: TGTGCCAGCAGTCCCCCGAGTGCGGGGGAGAATCAGCCCCAGCATTTT. The encoded protein is CASSPPSAGENQPQHF.

This clonotype was detected only once. This sequence may be a read error, since a much larger clone differs from it by one base. The chain couples TRBV7-3 to TRBJ2-2; D tentatively reads TRBD1 or TRBD2 (5 bases each). Germline V gene sequence: CDR1 SGHTA, CDR2 FQGTGA. The CDR3 is 17 amino acids. For the CDR3, the DNA is TGTGCCGGCAGCTTAGGTGGTGGGGCGCGGGACACCGGGGAGCTGTTTTTT. Protein: CAGSLGGGARDTGELFF.

This clonotype was seen at least ten times. DNA of the CDR3: TGTGCCAGCAGTGGGACAGGGAGTAGGAAGAGCAATCAGCCCCAGCATTTT. This encodes CASSGTGSRKSNQPQHF. This chain links TRBV6-5 with TRBJ1-5; 9 nucleotides agree with TRBD1. Germline V lookup: CDR1 MNHEY, CDR2 SVGAGI. V dropped 5 bases and J dropped 1; count of bases not matched to a gene: 9. The CDR3 extends over 17 amino acids.

This clonotype was recorded at least ten times. The V and J genes are TRBV7-4 and TRBJ2-1; 7 bases line up with TRBD1. This CDR3 contains 17 residues. With V trimmed by 8 bases and J by 0 bases, 13 bases remained unmatched. The V gene's germline CDR1 is SGHVT and CDR2 SQSDAQ. The CDR3 sequence: CASGPNRGPFSYNEQFF. The CDR3, as DNA: TGTGCCAGCGGGCCGAACAGGGGACCTTTCTCCTACAATGAGCAGTTCTTC.

This clonotype showed up just a few times. The rearrangement joins TRBV6-5 to TRBJ2-2; maybe TRBD2 (5 bases). CDR1 is MNHEY and CDR2 is SVGAGI in the germline V gene. The CDR3 has 14 residues. V lost 7 bases to trimming and J lost 6 bases, with 15 bases between them. This chain's CDR3 is CASNRRVDAGELFF. CDR3 DNA sequence: TGTGCCAGCAACCGGCGGGTTGACGCCGGGGAGCTGTTTTTT.

This clonotype was found many times. J is TRBJ2-1 and V is TRBV29-1; 7 bases map to TRBD1. Germline assignment: CDR1 SQVTM and CDR2 ANQGSEA. Trimming at V came to 6 bases and at J to 6 bases, leaving 5 bases not matched to a gene. The length of the CDR3 is 12 residues. CDR3 sequence (DNA): TGCAGCGTAAGACAGGGCGGCAATGAGCAGTTCTTC. Its protein product is CSVRQGGNEQFF.

This clonotype has at least ten counts. The chain carries TRBV10-2 and TRBJ2-7; unclear D gene. The CDR3 is 12 residues long. V was clipped by 1 base and J by 3 bases, with 4 bases between them. CDR1 is WSHSY, CDR2 SAAADI, per germline. CDR3 sequence: CASSEFSYEQYF. CDR3 DNA: TGCGCCAGCAGTGAGTTTAGCTACGAGCAGTACTTC.

About this clonotype: It may be a read error: a sequence one base away is much more abundant. The rearrangement links TRBV27 to TRBJ2-7, with D possibly matching TRBD2 (7 bases). The CDR3 loop spans 15 amino acids. Germline V CDR1 and CDR2: MNHEY, SMNVEV (reference sequence). CDR3: CASCLLATGRGEQYF. Here the CDR3 DNA reads TGTGCCAGCTGTTTACTCGCTACAGGGAGGGGAGAGCAGTACTTC.